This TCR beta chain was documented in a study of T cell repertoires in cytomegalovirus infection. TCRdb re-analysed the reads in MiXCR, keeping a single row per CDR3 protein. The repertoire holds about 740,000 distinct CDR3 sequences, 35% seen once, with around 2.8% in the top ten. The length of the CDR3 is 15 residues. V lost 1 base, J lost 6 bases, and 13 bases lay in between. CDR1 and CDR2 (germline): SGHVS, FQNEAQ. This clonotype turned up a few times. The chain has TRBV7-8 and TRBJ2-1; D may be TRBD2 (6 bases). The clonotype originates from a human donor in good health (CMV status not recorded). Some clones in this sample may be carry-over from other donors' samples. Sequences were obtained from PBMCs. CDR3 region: CASSLVGTLGNEQFF. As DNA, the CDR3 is TGTGCCAGCAGCTTAGTGGGGACTCTCGGCAATGAGCAGTTCTTC.